The 13 T cell receptor beta chains listed next were all sequenced from one sample in a study of control samples from healthy donors and cancer patients. Sequencing used immunoSEQ multiplex PCR; TCRdb keeps in-frame clones, though not all of them. The table records more than 70,000 clones, about 95% of them present only once. Material: blood. The receptors were gathered from a woman under 40 in good health.

This sequence joins TRBV20-1 and TRBJ2-1; D unresolved. The germline V gene has CDR1 DFQATT and CDR2 SNEGSKA (reference sequence). Between the trimmed V and J ends, which lost 5 bases and 5 bases, there was a span of 4 bases. The length of the CDR3 is 10 residues. CDR3 region: CSAGHNEQFF. The CDR3 DNA sequence: TGCAGTGCTGGACACAATGAGCAGTTCTTC.

The J gene is TRBJ2-5, the V gene TRBV18; 9 bases align to TRBD2. The CDR3 consists of 15 residues. With V trimmed by 3 bases and J by 1 base, 3 bases remained unmatched. The germline CDR1 and CDR2 sequences are KGHSH and LQKENI. The CDR3 is CASSPSGGIQETQYF. The CDR3 coding sequence is TGTGCCAGCTCACCGAGCGGGGGGATCCAAGAGACCCAGTACTTC.

This chain joins TRBV9 and TRBJ1-2, with D uncertain. The ends were cut back, 3 bases at V and 4 bases at J, with 16 bases in the middle. Germline-derived CDR1 and CDR2 are SGDLS and YYNGEE. This CDR3 is built from 15 residues. CDR3 amino acids: CASSAGKGFSYGYTF. CDR3 nucleotides: TGTGCCAGCAGCGCGGGGAAGGGCTTCAGCTATGGCTACACCTTC.

The V and J genes are TRBV12-3 or TRBV12-4 and TRBJ1-1; D remains ambiguous. V was shortened by 5 bases and J by 11 bases, with 12 bases between the two germline ends. The CDR3 is 11 amino acids. In nucleotides, the CDR3 is TGTGCCAGCAGTCACAACATTGCCGCTTTCTTT. It is translated as CASSHNIAAFF.

This chain connects TRBV27 to TRBJ1-1; D is unresolved. From germline, CDR1 is MNHEY and CDR2 SMNVEV (reference sequence). V shed 5 bases and J shed 6 bases, with 13 bases lying between them. This CDR3 contains 13 residues. CDR3 bases: TGTGCCAGCAGTCCGAGGCCGGGTGCTGAAGCTTTCTTT. Its translation: CASSPRPGAEAFF.

The chain uses TRBV3-1 (or the pseudogene TRBV3-2) and TRBJ1-1, with D unclear. CDR1 LGHDT and CDR2 YNNKEL come from the germline V gene (reference sequence). The CDR3 has 14 residues. V shed 2 bases and J shed 3 bases, with 10 bases lying between them. The DNA of the CDR3 is TGTGCCAGCAGCCAACACGGAAGGGACACTGAAGCTTTCTTT. Amino acids: CASSQHGRDTEAFF.

Here the CDR3 DNA reads TGTGCCAGTAGTATGACAGGGACGGGCCAGGACTACGAGCAGTACTTC. This encodes CASSMTGTGQDYEQYF. The chain recombines TRBV19 with TRBJ2-7; 7 nucleotides agree with TRBD1. From germline, CDR1 is LNHDA and CDR2 SQIVND (reference sequence). The CDR3 has 16 residues. Germline trimming cut 3 bases from V and 3 bases from J; bases unmatched to any gene: 11.

This chain connects TRBV19 to TRBJ2-5; the D gene is possibly TRBD2 (7 bases). This CDR3 region has 16 residues. V dropped 4 bases and J dropped 2 bases, with 17 bases sitting between them. Germline CDR1 LNHDA, CDR2 SQIVND (reference sequence). The chain's CDR3 is CASSTFSGGAQETQYF. The CDR3 DNA reads TGTGCCAGTAGTACGTTCTCGGGGGGCGCTCAAGAGACCCAGTACTTC.

V gene TRBV5-6 combines with J gene TRBJ1-2; the D is unclear. Trimming removed 1 base from V and 8 bases from J, with 6 bases in between. Per the germline V gene, CDR1 is SGHDT and CDR2 is YYEEEE. CDR3 length: 11 residues. This CDR3 reads CASSLTGGYTF. The CDR3 DNA reads TGTGCCAGCAGCTTGACCGGAGGCTACACCTTC.

This chain uses TRBV10-3 with TRBJ2-7; possible D gene TRBD2, 5 bases. Germline CDR1 is ENHRY and CDR2 is SYGVKD. Trimming shortened V by 4 bases and J by 6 bases, and 13 bases separated the two germline ends. The CDR3 length is 13 residues. DNA for the CDR3: TGTGCCATCAGTGGCTCCTCTGGAGGCGAGCAGTACTTC. It is translated as CAISGSSGGEQYF.

The rearrangement uses TRBV27 and TRBJ1-5; D is perhaps TRBD1 (6 bases). The germline V and J ends were trimmed by 6 bases and 0 bases, with 9 bases remaining between them. Germline assignment: CDR1 MNHEY and CDR2 SMNVEV (reference sequence). The CDR3 spans 14 residues. This CDR3 reads CASSYRDSNQPQHF. CDR3 bases: TGTGCCAGCAGCTACAGGGATAGCAATCAGCCCCAGCATTTT.

This chain links TRBV6-7 with TRBJ2-3, with D tentatively TRBD1 or TRBD2 (6 bases each). Being an ORF, TRBV6-7 has a function that is uncertain. The CDR3 loop spans 14 amino acids. Trimming removed 7 bases at V and 1 base at J, with 12 bases between. The CDR3 is CASIRGRGTDTQYF. The CDR3 DNA follows: TGTGCCAGCATACGGGGGCGGGGCACAGATACGCAGTATTTT.

The chain employs TRBV7-9 and TRBJ1-1, with D possibly matching TRBD1 (6 bases). The CDR3 consists of 13 residues. Germline V gene data show CDR1 as SEHNR and CDR2 as FQNEAQ (reference sequence). V was pared by 5 bases and J by 1 base, with 8 bases between. The CDR3 loop reads CASSLQGNTEAFF. The CDR3 DNA is TGTGCCAGCAGCCTACAGGGGAACACTGAAGCTTTCTTT.